These 20 T cell receptor beta chains originate from one sample sequenced in a study of shared clonotypes between healthy human individuals. Naive CD8 cells, CD45RO-negative and positively selected for CCR7, excluded terminally differentiated effector memory CD45RA+ cells. Method: immunoSEQ multiplex PCR; TCRdb's copy keeps in-frame clones and lacks some. The sample has about 550,000 clones; around 95% are singletons. Sequenced: naive CD8+ T cells sorted from blood. The receptors here all came from a woman under 40 in good health.

The J gene is TRBJ1-2, the V gene TRBV23-1; 8 bases match TRBD1. TRBV23-1 is an ORF, and what it does is uncertain. V gave up 4 bases and J gave up 7 bases; unmatched junction bases: 11. This CDR3 spans 15 amino acids. CDR3 DNA: TGCGCCAGCAGTCGAACGACGACAGGGGTAATTGGCTACACCTTC. Translating gives CASSRTTTGVIGYTF.

The rearrangement joins TRBV10-2 to TRBJ2-3, with TRBD2 matching over 7 bases. There are 16 residues in the CDR3. Germline V gives CDR1 WSHSY, CDR2 SAAADI. V shed 8 bases and J 0 bases; nucleotides not matched to a gene: 11. Here the CDR3 reads CASQDALAPSTDTQYF. CDR3 in DNA: TGCGCCAGCCAAGATGCACTAGCGCCTAGCACAGATACGCAGTATTTT.

The rearrangement uses TRBV11-2 and TRBJ2-1; TRBD1 matches 9 bases. The CDR3 has 17 amino acids. Germline CDR1 SGHAT, CDR2 FQNNGV. Trimming at V came to 5 bases and at J to 7 bases, leaving 15 bases not matched to a gene. As DNA, the CDR3 is TGTGCCAGCAGCCCTTCTCGCGGGACAGGGCGAACGAATGAGCAGTTCTTC. Amino acid sequence: CASSPSRGTGRTNEQFF.

About this clone: An end of the junction differs from the germline gene, which may be a read error. This chain uses TRBV19 with TRBJ2-5, with 7 bases matching TRBD2. This CDR3 has 13 residues. Germline assignment: CDR1 LNHDA and CDR2 SQIVND (reference sequence). CDR3 coding DNA: TGTGCCAGTAGTATTATAGGTCGGGAGGCCCAGCACTTC. Protein: CASSIIGREAQHF.

The CDR3 sequence is CASYPGDVGELFF. The DNA of the CDR3 is TGTGCCAGCTATCCCGGGGACGTCGGGGAGCTGTTTTTT. This chain uses TRBV6-1 with TRBJ2-2; D may be TRBD1 or TRBD2 (5 bases each). V dropped 8 bases and J dropped 7 bases, with 14 bases sitting between them. The CDR3 has 13 residues. Germline CDR1 and CDR2: MNHNS and SASEGT.

As regards this clone: Distinct nucleotide sequences in the sample also encode this CDR3. The chain recombines TRBV5-6 with TRBJ1-1; D is unclear. The germline V and J ends were trimmed by 0 bases and 0 bases, with 6 bases remaining between them. The CDR3 totals 14 residues. Germline CDR1 and CDR2: SGHDT and YYEEEE. The CDR3: CASSLDGMNTEAFF. CDR3 nucleotides: TGTGCCAGCAGCTTGGATGGGATGAACACTGAAGCTTTCTTT.

The gene calls are TRBV11-2 and TRBJ2-7; TRBD1 aligns across 8 bases. The CDR3 loop spans 13 amino acids. The trim removed 5 bases at V and 6 bases at J, leaving 6 bases unmatched. Looked up from germline, CDR1 is SGHAT and CDR2 is FQNNGV. The CDR3, as DNA: TGTGCCAGCAGCCCGGGGACAGGTCCCGAGCAGTACTTC. Encoded protein: CASSPGTGPEQYF.

V gene TRBV29-1 combines with J gene TRBJ2-1, with D uncertain. The CDR3 has 12 residues. The V end lost 3 bases, the J end lost 5 bases, and 8 bases lay between the germline ends. Germline loops: CDR1 SQVTM, CDR2 ANQGSEA. The CDR3 reads CSVDQTHNEQFF. In DNA, the CDR3 is TGCAGCGTTGATCAAACCCACAATGAGCAGTTCTTC.

This chain uses TRBV28 with TRBJ2-2; TRBD1 agrees at 7 bases. Per the germline V gene, CDR1 is MDHEN and CDR2 is SYDVKM. V lost 4 bases and J lost 1; bases outside the gene matches: 9. The CDR3 totals 17 residues. The CDR3 loop reads CASSYDRELRNTGELFF. DNA of the CDR3: TGTGCCAGCAGTTATGACAGGGAACTACGGAACACCGGGGAGCTGTTTTTT.

This chain uses TRBV28 with TRBJ1-5; tentatively, D is TRBD1 (6 bases). The length of the CDR3 is 16 residues. The V end was cut by 6 bases, the J end by 4 bases, with 19 bases between. Germline-derived CDR1 and CDR2 are MDHEN and SYDVKM. CDR3 residues: CASSEEGDPNNQPQHF. The CDR3, as DNA: TGTGCCAGCAGCGAGGAGGGGGACCCCAATAATCAGCCCCAGCATTTT.

The V call is TRBV5-1, the J call TRBJ2-3; D might be TRBD2 (5 bases). The CDR3 length is 15 residues. Germline V CDR1 and CDR2: SGHRS, YFSETQ. With 4 bases removed from V and 3 bases from J, the gap between germline ends came to 15 bases. Written as DNA, the CDR3 is TGCGCCAGCAGCCCAACTAGTTTGCCGACAGATACGCAGTATTTT. As protein: CASSPTSLPTDTQYF.

The gene calls are TRBV25-1 and TRBJ2-5; D unresolved. Trimming shortened V by 1 base and J by 5 bases, and 17 bases separated the two germline ends. Germline V gives CDR1 MGHDK, CDR2 SYGVNS. The CDR3 has 16 residues. CDR3: CASSELGMGRLETQYF. In DNA, the CDR3 is TGTGCCAGCAGTGAATTGGGGATGGGCAGATTGGAGACCCAGTACTTC.

This chain joins TRBV9 and TRBJ1-1; possibly TRBD1 for D (5 bases). Trimming took 0 bases from V and 0 from J, leaving 18 bases between them. CDR3 size: 18 residues. CDR1 and CDR2 from the germline V gene are SGDLS and YYNGEE. The CDR3 DNA follows: TGTGCCAGCAGCGTAGCCCCCGTCGACAGTCTTATGAACACTGAAGCTTTCTTT. It translates to CASSVAPVDSLMNTEAFF.

The chain is built from TRBV5-6 and TRBJ2-7, with D unresolved. Germline V gene sequence: CDR1 SGHDT, CDR2 YYEEEE. Trimming left V 0 bases short and J 3 bases short, with 4 bases between. This CDR3 has 12 amino acids. The CDR3 region is CASSLEGYEQYF. The CDR3 DNA reads as TGTGCCAGCAGCTTGGAGGGCTACGAGCAGTACTTC.

This chain links TRBV13 with TRBJ2-7, with D possibly TRBD2 on 6 matching bases. The CDR3 has 15 amino acids. Germline V lookup: CDR1 PRHDT, CDR2 FYEKMQ (reference sequence). Trimming took 5 bases from V and 2 from J, leaving 16 bases between them. CDR3 region: CASSHNSGLAYEQYF. Here the CDR3 DNA reads TGTGCCAGCAGCCACAACAGCGGGCTAGCCTACGAGCAGTACTTC.

This chain links TRBV4-1 with TRBJ1-2; possible D gene TRBD1, 6 bases. Trimming removed 4 bases at V and 5 bases at J, with 26 bases between. The CDR3 is 18 amino acids. Germline CDR1 and CDR2: MGHRA and YSYEKL. The CDR3 is CASSPATGLFRGMYGYTF. CDR3 in DNA: TGCGCCAGCAGCCCAGCAACAGGGTTGTTTCGAGGGATGTATGGCTACACCTTC.

V is TRBV28 and J is TRBJ2-7; the D gene is possibly TRBD2 (5 bases). Germline CDR1 reads MDHEN; CDR2 reads SYDVKM. V was pared by 5 bases and J by 2 bases, with 16 bases between. The CDR3 loop spans 15 amino acids. The CDR3 loop reads CASSDLRVGTYEQYF. In DNA, the CDR3 is TGTGCCAGCAGTGATTTGAGGGTGGGTACCTACGAGCAGTACTTC.

The V and J genes are TRBV5-1 and TRBJ2-7; 13 nucleotides line up with TRBD2. The germline V gene has CDR1 SGHRS and CDR2 YFSETQ. J lost 10 bases, V lost 5 bases, and 15 bases had no gene match. This CDR3 region has 16 residues. CDR3 DNA: TGCGCCAGCAGACTAGCGGGAGGGCCCTCCCCGCCAGATCAGTACTTC. Amino acids: CASRLAGGPSPPDQYF.

This clone was seen just once. The V call is TRBV2, the J call TRBJ2-5; D not certain. Germline V gives CDR1 SNHLY, CDR2 FYNNEI. Trimming took off 3 bases at V and 7 bases at J, with 6 bases between the two ends. The length of the CDR3 is 11 residues. Here the CDR3 reads CASSDPGTQYF. The CDR3, as DNA: TGTGCCAGCAGTGATCCGGGGACCCAGTACTTC.

This clone was seen a handful of times. The rearrangement uses TRBV7-9 and TRBJ1-5; no definite D call. The germline V gene has CDR1 SEHNR and CDR2 FQNEAQ (reference sequence). Trimming left V 1 base short and J 5 bases short, with 9 bases between. The CDR3 runs 14 residues. The CDR3 region is CASSLGSGYQPQHF. The DNA of the CDR3 is TGTGCCAGCAGCTTAGGATCGGGGTATCAGCCCCAGCATTTT.